The 18 T cell receptor beta chains below were found in one sample sequenced in a study of blood T cell repertoires in COVID-19. Only in-frame clones appear in the TCRdb table, and some are missing; sequencing was by immunoSEQ multiplex PCR. The table includes approximately 34,000 clones, around 85% detected once. Material: peripheral blood. The origin of the receptors is a man aged 70-80 years with COVID-19, enrolled during active disease.

The rearrangement uses TRBV18 and TRBJ2-2; D might be TRBD1 (6 bases). From germline, CDR1 is KGHSH and CDR2 LQKENI. Trimming removed 1 base from V and 5 bases from J, with 11 bases in between. The CDR3 length is 15 residues. CDR3 sequence: CASSPLAGATGELFF. The CDR3 nucleotides are TGTGCCAGCTCACCACTGGCAGGGGCGACCGGGGAGCTGTTTTTT.

The genes are TRBV28 and TRBJ1-5, with D unresolved. Trimming left V 10 bases short and J 2 bases short, with 15 bases between. In germline, CDR1 is MDHEN, CDR2 SYDVKM. The CDR3 spans 14 residues. DNA for the CDR3: TGTGCCACCCAGCCTGGGCAGGGCAATCAGCCCCAGCATTTT. The encoded protein is CATQPGQGNQPQHF.

The chain uses TRBV4-3 and TRBJ2-7; D is possibly TRBD1 (6 bases). Germline V gives CDR1 LGHNA, CDR2 YSLEER. CDR3 length: 12 amino acids. V lost 0 bases to trimming and J lost 7 bases, with 7 bases between them. The CDR3 loop is CASSQDTGEQYF. The CDR3, as DNA: TGCGCCAGCAGCCAAGATACAGGGGAGCAGTACTTC.

The chain uses TRBV7-2 and TRBJ2-7; TRBD1 aligns across 10 bases. This CDR3 spans 15 amino acids. Germline V CDR1 and CDR2: SGHTA, FQGNSA. V lost 4 bases to trimming and J lost 6 bases; unmatched junction nucleotides: 9. The CDR3 sequence is CASSSTGQGDFEQYF. In nucleotides, the CDR3 is TGTGCCAGCAGCTCCACCGGACAGGGGGATTTCGAGCAGTACTTC. Filled out from reference TRBV7-2 and TRBJ2-7, the complete variable domain reads GAGVSQSPSNKVTEKGKDVELRCDPISGHTALYWYRQSLGQGLEFLIYFQGNSAPDKSGLPSDRFSAERTGGSVSTLTIQRTQQEDSAVYLCASSSTGQGDFEQYFGPGTRLTVT.

The chain couples TRBV7-2 to TRBJ1-1, with 8 positions matching TRBD1. This CDR3 is built from 15 residues. The trim removed 5 bases at V and 4 bases at J, leaving 9 bases unmatched. In germline, CDR1 is SGHTA, CDR2 FQGNSA. CDR3 coding DNA: TGTGCCAGCAGCCCTGGGACAGGCCAAGGCACTGAAGCTTTCTTT. Protein: CASSPGTGQGTEAFF.

This clone was seen a handful of times. The chain recombines TRBV2 with TRBJ1-5; possible D gene TRBD1, 5 bases. The CDR3 spans 15 residues. Deletions cut 3 bases from V and 2 bases from J, with 11 bases between. Looked up from germline, CDR1 is SNHLY and CDR2 is FYNNEI. The CDR3: CASSEGGTGNQPQHF. DNA for the CDR3: TGTGCCAGCAGTGAGGGAGGGACGGGCAATCAGCCCCAGCATTTT.

The chain carries TRBV4-3 and TRBJ1-1, with 7 bases fitting TRBD1. The V and J ends lost 2 bases and 3 bases, in that order; junction bases with no gene match: 3. CDR1 LGHNA and CDR2 YSLEER come from the germline V gene. The CDR3 is 14 amino acids. The CDR3 DNA reads TGCGCCAGCAGCCAATCAGGGGGATACACTGAAGCTTTCTTT. Translated: CASSQSGGYTEAFF.

The chain is built from TRBV6-5 and TRBJ1-1; no clear D gene. The CDR3 extends over 14 amino acids. Germline V CDR1 and CDR2: MNHEY, SVGAGI. Trimming took 5 bases from V and 2 from J, leaving 12 bases between them. The CDR3 DNA follows: TGTGCCAGCAGTACCCTGCACGGTAACACTGAAGCTTTCTTT. This encodes CASSTLHGNTEAFF.

The V call is TRBV7-2, the J call TRBJ2-1; TRBD2 aligns across 9 bases. Trimming took 0 bases from V and 5 from J; bases not matched to a gene: 14. CDR1 and CDR2 from the germline V gene are SGHTA and FQGNSA. There are 19 residues in the CDR3. As DNA, the CDR3 is TGTGCCAGCAGCTTAGCTCTAGCGGGATACTTATTGGGTAACAATGAGCAGTTCTTC. As protein: CASSLALAGYLLGNNEQFF.

The genes are TRBV6-5 and TRBJ2-6; D unclear. Germline V gene data show CDR1 as MNHEY and CDR2 as SVGAGI. Deletions cut 0 bases from V and 0 bases from J, with 3 bases between. The CDR3 has 15 amino acids. The CDR3 spells CASSYSNSGANVLTF. The CDR3 nucleotides read TGTGCCAGCAGTTACTCTAACTCTGGGGCCAACGTCCTGACTTTC.

The chain is built from TRBV7-2 and TRBJ1-6; 8 positions match TRBD1. The junction had 3 bases not matched to a gene; V was cut back by 2 bases and J by 0 bases. Germline CDR1 and CDR2: SGHTA and FQGNSA. The CDR3 has 17 amino acids. CDR3 in amino acids: CASSLMQGASYNSPLHF. The DNA for the CDR3 is TGTGCCAGCAGCTTAATGCAGGGGGCCTCCTATAATTCACCCCTCCACTTT. Filled out from reference TRBV7-2 and TRBJ1-6, the complete variable domain reads GAGVSQSPSNKVTEKGKDVELRCDPISGHTALYWYRQSLGQGLEFLIYFQGNSAPDKSGLPSDRFSAERTGGSVSTLTIQRTQQEDSAVYLCASSLMQGASYNSPLHFGNGTRLTVT.

The CDR3 DNA is TGTGCCAGCAGCTTGGCCGCGTACACTGAAGCTTTCTTT. As protein: CASSLAAYTEAFF. This rearrangement joins TRBV5-8 to TRBJ1-1, with no clear D. Trimming removed 0 bases at V and 3 bases at J, with 6 bases between. CDR3 size: 13 residues. Germline assignment: CDR1 SGHTS and CDR2 YDEGEE.

The J gene is TRBJ1-1, the V gene TRBV4-2, with D possibly matching TRBD1 (6 bases). Germline-derived CDR1 and CDR2 are LGHNA and YNFKEQ. The V end was cut by 1 base, the J end by 6 bases, with 12 bases between. This CDR3 region has 14 residues. CDR3 loop: CASSQGEGGPEAFF. CDR3 DNA sequence: TGTGCCAGCAGCCAAGGGGAAGGGGGACCTGAAGCTTTCTTT.

This chain connects TRBV5-1 to TRBJ1-6, with TRBD1 matching 8 bases. Germline V gives CDR1 SGHRS, CDR2 YFSETQ. The CDR3 is 14 residues long. V lost 0 bases to trimming and J lost 9 bases; unmatched junction nucleotides: 2. The CDR3 nucleotides read TGCGCCAGCAGCTTGGACACAGGGGGTTCACCCCTCCACTTT. Translated, it gives CASSLDTGGSPLHF.

By sample share, this clone is medium-sized (0.01 to 0.1%). The chain has TRBV6-4 and TRBJ1-4, with unresolved D. CDR3 length equals 16 residues. CDR1 MRHNA and CDR2 SNTAGT come from the germline V gene. With 7 bases removed from V and 0 bases from J, the gap between germline ends came to 15 bases. The CDR3 DNA reads as TGTGCCAGCATCACGCGGCCGACCGCAACTAATGAAAAACTGTTTTTT. This codes for CASITRPTATNEKLFF.

The rearrangement uses TRBV5-5 and TRBJ2-1; TRBD2 matches at 8 bases. The CDR3 totals 16 residues. Germline V gene lookup returns CDR1 SGHKS and CDR2 YYEKEE (reference sequence). Trimming at V came to 2 bases and at J to 6 bases, leaving 10 bases not matched to a gene. CDR3 amino acids: CASSFLSSSGSNEQFF. Written as DNA, the CDR3 is TGTGCCAGCAGCTTTCTTTCGTCTAGCGGGTCCAATGAGCAGTTCTTC.

This clone was seen a few times. The chain recombines TRBV7-9 with TRBJ2-1, with unresolved D. This CDR3 comprises 13 residues. With 0 bases removed from V and 10 bases from J, the gap between germline ends came to 10 bases. Germline values: CDR1 SEHNR, CDR2 FQNEAQ (reference sequence). In nucleotides, the CDR3 is TGTGCCAGCAGCTTAGCGAGGTTAATCGAGCAGTTCTTC. This codes for CASSLARLIEQFF.

This chain joins TRBV4-2 and TRBJ1-5; tentatively, D is TRBD1 (5 bases). CDR1 and CDR2 from the germline V gene are LGHNA and YNFKEQ. Trimming removed 0 bases at V and 5 bases at J, with 17 bases between. The CDR3 has 17 amino acids. DNA of the CDR3: TGTGCCAGCAGCCAAGAAGGACACCGCGGTTTGGATCAGCCCCAGCATTTT. Encoded protein: CASSQEGHRGLDQPQHF.